Detailed here is one T cell receptor beta chain. Trimming took 7 bases from V and 2 from J; bases not matched to a gene: 9. The CDR3 is 15 amino acids. Per germline, CDR1 MDHEN and CDR2 SYDVKM. This specimen comes from a study of T cell changes during pregnancy in multiple sclerosis. Clones were sequenced by immunoSEQ multiplex PCR, and TCRdb holds only the in-frame ones, with some missing. The table includes 40,000 to 55,000 clones, roughly nine tenths detected once. Sample: CD4+ T cells from peripheral blood mononuclear cells, taken in the first trimester of pregnancy. The chain is built from TRBV28 and TRBJ2-7; 9 positions match TRBD1. The receptor's source is a female donor with multiple sclerosis, enrolled in a pregnancy study. CDR3 in DNA: TGTGCCAGCACCCCCTCCGGGACAGGGACCTACGAGCAGTACTTC. Amino acid sequence: CASTPSGTGTYEQYF.